This T cell receptor beta chain was sequenced during a study of immune characterization of retroperitoneal liposarcoma. CDR1 is MNHGY, CDR2 SVAAGI, per germline. The CDR3 has 12 residues. TCRdb recomputed calls from the PCR reads with MiXCR, one row per CDR3 protein. The sample records 8,500 or so distinct CDR3 sequences, about 40% being singletons. V gene TRBV6-9 combines with J gene TRBJ2-1; a weak D match, TRBD1 (5 bases). The better agreement between TRBJ2-7 and the DNA end casts doubt on the J call. The source is a male donor with retroperitoneal liposarcoma. The source material was tumor tissue. CDR3 nucleotide sequence: TGTGCCAGCAGTTACACAGGCTTGGAGCAGTACTTC. Its translation: CASSYTGLEQYF.